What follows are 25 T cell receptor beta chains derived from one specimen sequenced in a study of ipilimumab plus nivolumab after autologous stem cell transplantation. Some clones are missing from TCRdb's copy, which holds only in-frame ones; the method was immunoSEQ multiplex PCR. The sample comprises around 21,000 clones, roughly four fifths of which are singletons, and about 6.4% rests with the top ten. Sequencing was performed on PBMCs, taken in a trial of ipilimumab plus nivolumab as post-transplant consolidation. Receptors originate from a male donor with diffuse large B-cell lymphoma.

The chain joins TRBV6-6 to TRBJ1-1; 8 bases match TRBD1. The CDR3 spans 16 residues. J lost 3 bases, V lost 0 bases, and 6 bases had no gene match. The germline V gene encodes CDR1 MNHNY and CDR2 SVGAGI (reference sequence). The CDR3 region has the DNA TGTGCCAGCAGTTACTCCTCCGGCAGGGGGCACACTGAAGCTTTCTTT. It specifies CASSYSSGRGHTEAFF.

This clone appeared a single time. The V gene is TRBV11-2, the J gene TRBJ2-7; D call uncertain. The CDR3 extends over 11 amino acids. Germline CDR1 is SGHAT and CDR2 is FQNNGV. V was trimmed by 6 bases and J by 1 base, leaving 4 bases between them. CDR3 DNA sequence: TGTGCCAGCAGTATTTCCTACGAGCAGTACTTC. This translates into CASSISYEQYF.

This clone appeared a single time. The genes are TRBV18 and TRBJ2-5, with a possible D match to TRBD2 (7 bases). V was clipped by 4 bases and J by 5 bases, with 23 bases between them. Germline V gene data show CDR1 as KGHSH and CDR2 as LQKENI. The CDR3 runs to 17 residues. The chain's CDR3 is CASSQAYSAGAGETQYF. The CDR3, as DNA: TGTGCCAGCTCACAGGCTTACTCGGCGGGGGCAGGGGAGACCCAGTACTTC.

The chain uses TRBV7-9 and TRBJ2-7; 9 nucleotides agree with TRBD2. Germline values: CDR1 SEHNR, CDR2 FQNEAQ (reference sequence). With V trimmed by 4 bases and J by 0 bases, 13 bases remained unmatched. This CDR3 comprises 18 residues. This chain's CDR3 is CASSSPRSSGGTSYEQYF. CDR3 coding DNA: TGTGCCAGCAGCTCCCCTAGGAGTAGCGGGGGAACCTCCTACGAGCAGTACTTC.

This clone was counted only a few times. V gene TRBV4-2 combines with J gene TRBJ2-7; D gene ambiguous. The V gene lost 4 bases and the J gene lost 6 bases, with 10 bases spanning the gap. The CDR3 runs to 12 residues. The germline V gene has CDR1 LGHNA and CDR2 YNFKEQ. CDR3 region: CASSRHGREQYF. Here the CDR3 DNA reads TGTGCCAGCAGCCGACACGGCCGCGAGCAGTACTTC.

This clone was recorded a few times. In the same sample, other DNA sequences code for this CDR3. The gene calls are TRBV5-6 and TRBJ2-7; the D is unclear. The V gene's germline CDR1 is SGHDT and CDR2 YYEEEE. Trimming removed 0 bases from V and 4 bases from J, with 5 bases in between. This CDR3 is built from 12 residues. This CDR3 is CASSLGAYEQYF. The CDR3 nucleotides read TGTGCCAGCAGCTTGGGCGCGTACGAGCAGTACTTC.

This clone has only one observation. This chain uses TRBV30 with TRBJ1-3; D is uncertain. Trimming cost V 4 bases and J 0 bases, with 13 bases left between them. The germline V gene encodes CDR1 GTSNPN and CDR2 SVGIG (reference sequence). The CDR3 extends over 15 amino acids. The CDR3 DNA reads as TGTGCCTGGACCCTGCGGGCAGGCTCTGGAAACACCATATATTTT. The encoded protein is CAWTLRAGSGNTIYF. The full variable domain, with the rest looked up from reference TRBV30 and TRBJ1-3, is SQTIHQWPATLVQPVGSPLSLECTVEGTSNPNLYWYRQAAGRGLQLLFYSVGIGQISSEVPQNLSASRPQDRQFILSSKKLLLSDSGFYLCAWTLRAGSGNTIYFGEGSWLTVV.

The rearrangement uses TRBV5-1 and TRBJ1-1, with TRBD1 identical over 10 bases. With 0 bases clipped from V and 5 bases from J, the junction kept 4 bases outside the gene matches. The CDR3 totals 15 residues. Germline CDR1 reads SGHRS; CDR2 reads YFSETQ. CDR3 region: CASSLGDRGITEAFF. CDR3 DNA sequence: TGCGCCAGCAGCTTGGGGGACAGGGGCATTACTGAAGCTTTCTTT.

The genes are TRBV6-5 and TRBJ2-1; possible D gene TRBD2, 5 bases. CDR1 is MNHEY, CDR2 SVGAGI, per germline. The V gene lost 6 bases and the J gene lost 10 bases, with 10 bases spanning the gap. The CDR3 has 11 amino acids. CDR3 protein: CASSNRREQFF. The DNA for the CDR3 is TGTGCCAGCAGCAACCGGAGGGAGCAGTTCTTC.

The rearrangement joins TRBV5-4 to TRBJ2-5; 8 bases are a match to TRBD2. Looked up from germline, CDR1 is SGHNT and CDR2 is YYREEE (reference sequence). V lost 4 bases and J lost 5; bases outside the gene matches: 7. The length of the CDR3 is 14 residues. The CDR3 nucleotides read TGTGCCAGCAGCAATCGGACTAGCTACGAGACCCAGTACTTC. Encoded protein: CASSNRTSYETQYF.

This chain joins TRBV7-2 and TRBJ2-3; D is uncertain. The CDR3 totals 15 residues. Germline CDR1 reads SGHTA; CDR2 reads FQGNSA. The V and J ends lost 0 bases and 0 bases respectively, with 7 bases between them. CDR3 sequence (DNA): TGTGCCAGCAGCTTAGCGATGCTTAGCACAGATACGCAGTATTTT. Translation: CASSLAMLSTDTQYF.

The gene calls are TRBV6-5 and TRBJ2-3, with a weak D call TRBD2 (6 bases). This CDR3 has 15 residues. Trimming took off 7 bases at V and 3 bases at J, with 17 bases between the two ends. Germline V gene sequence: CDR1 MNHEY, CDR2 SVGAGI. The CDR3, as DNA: TGTGCCAGCACCCCCCGCGGGATGGGTACAGATACGCAGTATTTT. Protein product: CASTPRGMGTDTQYF.

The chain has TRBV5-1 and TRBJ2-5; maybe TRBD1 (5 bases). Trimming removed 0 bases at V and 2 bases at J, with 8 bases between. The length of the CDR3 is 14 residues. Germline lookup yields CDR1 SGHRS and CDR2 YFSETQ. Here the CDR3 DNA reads TGCGCCAGCAGCTTGGGGGGCGGACAAGAGACCCAGTACTTC. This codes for CASSLGGGQETQYF.

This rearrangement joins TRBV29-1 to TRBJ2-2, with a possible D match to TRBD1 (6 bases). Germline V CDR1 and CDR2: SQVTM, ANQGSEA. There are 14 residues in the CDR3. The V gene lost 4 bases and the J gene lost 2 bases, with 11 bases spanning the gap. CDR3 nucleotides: TGCAGCGTTGTGGACAGCGCCAACACCGGGGAGCTGTTTTTT. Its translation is CSVVDSANTGELFF.

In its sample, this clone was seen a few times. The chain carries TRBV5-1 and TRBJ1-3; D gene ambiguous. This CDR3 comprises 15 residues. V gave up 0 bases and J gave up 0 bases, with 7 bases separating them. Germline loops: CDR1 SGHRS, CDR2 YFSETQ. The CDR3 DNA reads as TGCGCCAGCAGCTTGGGTGGGGTCTCTGGAAACACCATATATTTT. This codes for CASSLGGVSGNTIYF.

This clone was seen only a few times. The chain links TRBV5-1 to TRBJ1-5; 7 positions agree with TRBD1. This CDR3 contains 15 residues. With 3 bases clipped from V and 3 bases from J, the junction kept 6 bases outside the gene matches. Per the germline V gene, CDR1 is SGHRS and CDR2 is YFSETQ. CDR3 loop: CASSSGQAYNQPQHF. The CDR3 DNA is TGCGCCAGCAGCTCTGGACAGGCCTACAATCAGCCCCAGCATTTT.

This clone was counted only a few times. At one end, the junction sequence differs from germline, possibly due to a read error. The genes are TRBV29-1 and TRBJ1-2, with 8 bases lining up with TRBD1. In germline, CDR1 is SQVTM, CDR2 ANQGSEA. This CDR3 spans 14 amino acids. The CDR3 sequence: CSVEQGATNCGYTF. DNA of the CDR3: TGCAGCGTTGAGCAGGGGGCAACTAACTGTGGCTACACCTTC.

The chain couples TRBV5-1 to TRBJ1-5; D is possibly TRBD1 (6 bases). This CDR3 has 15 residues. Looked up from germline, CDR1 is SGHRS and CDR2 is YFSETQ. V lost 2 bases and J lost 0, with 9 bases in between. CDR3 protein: CASSLTGNSNQPQHF. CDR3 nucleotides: TGCGCCAGCAGCTTAACAGGGAATAGCAATCAGCCCCAGCATTTT.

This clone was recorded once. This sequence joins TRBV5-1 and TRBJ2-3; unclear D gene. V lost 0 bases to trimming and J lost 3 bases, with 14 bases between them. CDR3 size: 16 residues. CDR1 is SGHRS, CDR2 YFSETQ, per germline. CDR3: CASSLDQAGPTDTQYF. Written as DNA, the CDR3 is TGCGCCAGCAGCTTGGACCAGGCAGGCCCTACAGATACGCAGTATTTT.

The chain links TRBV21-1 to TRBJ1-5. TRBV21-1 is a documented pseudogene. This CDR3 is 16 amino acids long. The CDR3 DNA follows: TGTGCCAGCCCCTGGGGGGCGGAGCAAGGCGATCAGCCCCAGCATTTT. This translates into CASPWGAEQGDQPQHF.

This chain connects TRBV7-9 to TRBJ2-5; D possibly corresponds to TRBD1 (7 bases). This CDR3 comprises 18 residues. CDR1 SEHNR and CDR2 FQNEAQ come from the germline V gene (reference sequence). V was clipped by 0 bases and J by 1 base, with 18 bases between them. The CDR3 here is CASSLALGQGGFQETQYF. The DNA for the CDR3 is TGTGCCAGCAGCTTAGCGCTTGGCCAGGGGGGCTTCCAAGAGACCCAGTACTTC.

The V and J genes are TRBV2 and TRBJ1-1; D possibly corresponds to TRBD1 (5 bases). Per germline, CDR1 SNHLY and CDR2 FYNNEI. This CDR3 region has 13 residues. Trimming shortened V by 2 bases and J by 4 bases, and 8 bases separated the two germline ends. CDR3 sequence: CASSERGGTEAFF. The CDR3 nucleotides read TGTGCCAGCAGTGAACGGGGGGGCACTGAAGCTTTCTTT. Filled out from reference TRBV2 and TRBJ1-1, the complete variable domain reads EPEVTQTPSHQVTQMGQEVILRCVPISNHLYFYWYRQILGQKVEFLVSFYNNEISEKSEIFDDQFSVERPDGSNFTLKIRSTKLEDSAMYFCASSERGGTEAFFGQGTRLTVV.

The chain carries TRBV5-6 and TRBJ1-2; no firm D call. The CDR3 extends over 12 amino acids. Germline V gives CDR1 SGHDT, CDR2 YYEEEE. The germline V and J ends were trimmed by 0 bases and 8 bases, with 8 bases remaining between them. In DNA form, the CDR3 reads TGTGCCAGCAGCTTGGGCGCTGGGGGCTACACCTTC. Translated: CASSLGAGGYTF.

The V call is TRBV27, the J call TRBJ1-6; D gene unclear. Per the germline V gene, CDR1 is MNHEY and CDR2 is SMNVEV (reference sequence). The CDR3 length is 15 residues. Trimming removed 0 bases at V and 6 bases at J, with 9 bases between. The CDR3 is CASSLSGTGNSPLHF. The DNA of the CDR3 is TGTGCCAGCAGTTTATCGGGTACGGGTAATTCACCCCTCCACTTT.

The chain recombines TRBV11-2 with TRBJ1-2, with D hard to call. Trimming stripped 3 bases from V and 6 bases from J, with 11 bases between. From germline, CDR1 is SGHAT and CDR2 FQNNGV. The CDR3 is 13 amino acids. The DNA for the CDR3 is TGTGCCAGCAGCTTGATGGGTCTGGATGGCTACACCTTC. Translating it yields CASSLMGLDGYTF.